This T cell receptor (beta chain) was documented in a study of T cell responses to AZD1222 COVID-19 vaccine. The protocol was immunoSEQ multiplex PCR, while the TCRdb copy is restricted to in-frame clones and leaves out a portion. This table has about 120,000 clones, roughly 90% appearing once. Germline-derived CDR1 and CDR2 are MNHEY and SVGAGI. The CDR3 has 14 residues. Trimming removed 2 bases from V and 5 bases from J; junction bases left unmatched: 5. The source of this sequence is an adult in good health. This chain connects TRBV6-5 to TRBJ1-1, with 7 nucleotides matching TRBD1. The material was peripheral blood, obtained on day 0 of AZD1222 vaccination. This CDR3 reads CASSYRGQGTEAFF. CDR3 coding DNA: TGTGCCAGCAGTTACAGGGGGCAGGGGACTGAAGCTTTCTTT.